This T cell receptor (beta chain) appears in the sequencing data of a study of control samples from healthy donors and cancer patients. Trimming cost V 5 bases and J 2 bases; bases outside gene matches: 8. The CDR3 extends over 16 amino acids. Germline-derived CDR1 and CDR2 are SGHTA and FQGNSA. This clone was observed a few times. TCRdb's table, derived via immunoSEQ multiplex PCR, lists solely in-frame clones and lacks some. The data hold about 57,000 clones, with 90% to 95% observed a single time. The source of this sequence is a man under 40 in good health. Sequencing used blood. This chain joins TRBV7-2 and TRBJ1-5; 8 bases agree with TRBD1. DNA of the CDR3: TGTGCCAGCAGCCCCATGACAGGGGTCCGCAATCAGCCCCAGCATTTT. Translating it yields CASSPMTGVRNQPQHF.